The 12 T cell receptor beta chains below come from one sample, sequenced in a study of T cell changes during pregnancy in multiple sclerosis. Libraries were prepared by immunoSEQ multiplex PCR; TCRdb keeps only in-frame clonotypes and omits some of them. The sample has roughly 50,000 clones, around 92% seen once. The sequencing used CD4+ T cells from peripheral blood mononuclear cells, collected in the third trimester of pregnancy. The receptors were gathered from a female donor with multiple sclerosis, enrolled in a pregnancy study.

The chain is built from TRBV10-3 and TRBJ2-5; 9 nucleotides line up with TRBD1. The CDR3 is made up of 18 amino acids. Trimming at V came to 8 bases and at J to 5 bases, leaving 21 bases not matched to a gene. Germline loops: CDR1 ENHRY, CDR2 SYGVKD. Written as DNA, the CDR3 is TGTGCCATCTTTTTTTTAGGCCCTCCGGGACAGGGCCGGGAGACCCAGTACTTC. This gives the protein CAIFFLGPPGQGRETQYF.

In its sample, this clone was seen once. The chain is built from TRBV7-3 and TRBJ2-1, with 7 bases lining up with TRBD1. The CDR3 contains 13 residues. V lost 5 bases, J lost 7 bases, and 5 bases stayed unmatched. The germline CDR1 and CDR2 sequences are SGHTA and FQGTGA. CDR3 sequence reads: CASSPTGYNEQFF. The CDR3 DNA follows: TGTGCCAGCAGCCCGACAGGGTATAATGAGCAGTTCTTC.

V gene TRBV5-1 combines with J gene TRBJ2-1; the D gene is possibly TRBD1 (5 bases). From germline, CDR1 is SGHRS and CDR2 YFSETQ. The CDR3 covers 15 residues. Deletions cut 0 bases from V and 5 bases from J, with 12 bases between. DNA for the CDR3: TGCGCCAGCAGCTTGGTGCAGGGTTTCAACAATGAGCAGTTCTTC. Amino acid sequence: CASSLVQGFNNEQFF.

This sequence joins TRBV25-1 and TRBJ2-1; TRBD2 matches 12 bases. Trimming cost V 1 base and J 8 bases; bases outside gene matches: 6. The CDR3 totals 16 residues. The germline V gene has CDR1 MGHDK and CDR2 SYGVNS. CDR3 loop: CASSEWSSGRGDEQFF. The CDR3, as DNA: TGTGCCAGCAGTGAATGGTCTAGCGGGAGGGGTGATGAGCAGTTCTTC.

J is TRBJ2-1 and V is TRBV28; TRBD2 matches at 7 bases. Germline trimming cut 2 bases from V and 10 bases from J; bases unmatched to any gene: 5. Looked up from germline, CDR1 is MDHEN and CDR2 is SYDVKM. The CDR3 is 13 amino acids. CDR3 in amino acids: CASSLPAGWEQFF. The CDR3 bases are TGTGCCAGCAGTTTACCAGCGGGATGGGAGCAGTTCTTC.

The chain uses TRBV13 and TRBJ1-4; possibly TRBD1 for D (5 bases). The CDR3 length is 17 residues. With 3 bases removed from V and 2 bases from J, the gap between germline ends came to 16 bases. CDR1 is PRHDT, CDR2 FYEKMQ, per germline (reference sequence). The CDR3 DNA reads as TGTGCCAGCAGCTTGGGCCCGTCGGGGGGGACTAATGAAAAACTGTTTTTT. As protein: CASSLGPSGGTNEKLFF.

CDR3 region: CASSLTDRVKDTQYF. CDR3 nucleotides: TGTGCCAGCAGTTTAACCGACAGGGTTAAAGATACGCAGTATTTT. V and J are TRBV28 and TRBJ2-3; TRBD1 aligns across 7 bases. The CDR3 covers 15 residues. Per germline, CDR1 MDHEN and CDR2 SYDVKM. V shed 2 bases, J shed 5 bases, and the junction held 7 bases outside the gene matches.

This chain links TRBV18 with TRBJ1-1; TRBD1 is a possible D gene (5 bases). The CDR3 sequence is 15 residues long. Trimming took off 3 bases at V and 4 bases at J, with 15 bases between the two ends. CDR1 and CDR2 (germline): KGHSH, LQKENI. CDR3 in amino acids: CASSPGQPSGTEAFF. The DNA for the CDR3 is TGTGCCAGCTCACCGGGGCAGCCCTCGGGCACTGAAGCTTTCTTT. The entire variable domain, with the rest obtained from reference TRBV18 and TRBJ1-1, is as follows: NAGVMQNPRHLVRRRGQEARLRCSPMKGHSHVYWYRQLPEEGLKFMVYLQKENIIDESGMPKERFSAEFPKEGPSILRIQQVVRGDSAAYFCASSPGQPSGTEAFFGQGTRLTVV.

The chain uses TRBV5-1 and TRBJ2-4; D remains ambiguous. With 1 base removed from V and 8 bases from J, the gap between germline ends came to 16 bases. Germline V lookup: CDR1 SGHRS, CDR2 YFSETQ. The CDR3 sequence is 15 residues long. The CDR3 DNA follows: TGCGCCAGCAGCTTGACCACCCCCCAGTCAGACATTCAGTACTTC. It specifies CASSLTTPQSDIQYF.

The CDR3 here is CAWSAGEYEQYF. CDR3 nucleotides: TGTGCCTGGTCCGCAGGGGAATACGAGCAGTACTTC. This sequence joins TRBV30 and TRBJ2-7; D may be TRBD1 (6 bases). Germline V gene lookup returns CDR1 GTSNPN and CDR2 SVGIG (reference sequence). CDR3 size: 12 residues. V lost 5 bases, J lost 4 bases, and 12 bases lay in between.

V gene TRBV2 combines with J gene TRBJ1-5, with 9 bases matching TRBD1. This CDR3 spans 15 amino acids. The junction had 3 bases not matched to a gene; V was cut back by 5 bases and J by 1 base. Germline V gene sequence: CDR1 SNHLY, CDR2 FYNNEI. This CDR3 is CASSSDRGSNQPQHF. The CDR3 DNA follows: TGTGCCAGCAGTTCGGACAGGGGAAGCAATCAGCCCCAGCATTTT.

This chain uses TRBV21-1 with TRBJ2-5; the table's D call, TRBD2, was not checked against the DNA. TRBV21-1 is a documented pseudogene. The CDR3 runs to 16 residues. The CDR3 region has the DNA TGTGCCAGCAGCAAAGTACTAGCGGGGGTCAAAGAGACCCAGTACTTC. This encodes CASSKVLAGVKETQYF.